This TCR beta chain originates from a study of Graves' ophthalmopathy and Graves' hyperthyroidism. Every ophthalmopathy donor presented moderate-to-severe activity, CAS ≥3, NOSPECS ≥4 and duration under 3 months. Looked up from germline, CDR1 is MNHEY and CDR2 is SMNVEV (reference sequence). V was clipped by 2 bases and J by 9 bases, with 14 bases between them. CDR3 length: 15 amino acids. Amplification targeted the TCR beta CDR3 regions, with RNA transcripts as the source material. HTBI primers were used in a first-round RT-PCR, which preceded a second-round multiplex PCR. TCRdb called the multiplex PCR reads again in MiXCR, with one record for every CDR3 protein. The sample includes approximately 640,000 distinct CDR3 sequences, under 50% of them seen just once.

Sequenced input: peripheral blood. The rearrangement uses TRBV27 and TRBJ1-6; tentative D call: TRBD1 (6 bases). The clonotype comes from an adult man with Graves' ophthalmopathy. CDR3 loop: CASSLVAGVSSPLHF. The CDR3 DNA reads TGTGCCAGCAGTTTAGTAGCAGGGGTGAGTTCACCCCTCCACTTT.